The clone carrying this TCR beta chain appeared a few times. Trimming cost V 5 bases and J 1 base, with 12 bases left between them. The CDR3 is made up of 15 amino acids. Germline CDR1 SGHVS, CDR2 FQNEAQ. The data originate from a study of low-dose radiotherapy and immunotherapy resistance in tumors. Study information: Daily, from cycle 1 day 1 and for four cycles, patients took oral aspirin 300 mg. Alpha and beta chains were covered, as first-strand cDNA relied on TRAV- and TRBV-specific primers.

Time point meaning: before trial treatment. Donors received nivolumab, ipilimumab, aspirin, low-dose cyclophosphamide and low-dose radiotherapy. A constant-region primer paired with the V-primer adapter amplified TCRs over 20 PCR cycles. Amplification (by in vitro transcription) was performed on isolated mRNA. In TCRdb, the reads were re-called with MiXCR into one record per CDR3 protein. The table records about 47,000 distinct CDR3 sequences, approximately 12% of them present only once. The receptor's source is a female donor with ovarian cancer. The source material was PBMCs, sampled before treatment. The chain uses TRBV7-8 and TRBJ2-4; D possibly uses TRBD1 or TRBD2 (6 bases each). In nucleotides, the CDR3 is TGTGCCAGCAGCCCCTGGGGGGCGGCCAAAAACATTCAGTACTTC. This sequence encodes CASSPWGAAKNIQYF.